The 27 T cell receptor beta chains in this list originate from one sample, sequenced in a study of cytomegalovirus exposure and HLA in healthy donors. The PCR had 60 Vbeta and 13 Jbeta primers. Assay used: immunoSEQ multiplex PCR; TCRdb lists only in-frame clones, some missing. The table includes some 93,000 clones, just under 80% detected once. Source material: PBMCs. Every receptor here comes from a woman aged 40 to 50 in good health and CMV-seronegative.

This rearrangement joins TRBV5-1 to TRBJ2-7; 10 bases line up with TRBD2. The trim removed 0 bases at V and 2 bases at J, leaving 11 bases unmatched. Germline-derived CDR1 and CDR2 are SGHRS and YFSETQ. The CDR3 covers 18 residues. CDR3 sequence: CASSLGLAGGNLTYEQYF. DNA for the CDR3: TGCGCCAGCAGCTTGGGACTAGCGGGTGGGAATCTTACCTACGAGCAGTACTTC. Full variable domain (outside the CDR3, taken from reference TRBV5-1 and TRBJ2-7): KAGVTQTPRYLIKTRGQQVTLSCSPISGHRSVSWYQQTPGQGLQFLFEYFSETQRNKGNFPGRFSGRQFSNSRSEMNVSTLELGDSALYLCASSLGLAGGNLTYEQYFGPGTRLTVT.

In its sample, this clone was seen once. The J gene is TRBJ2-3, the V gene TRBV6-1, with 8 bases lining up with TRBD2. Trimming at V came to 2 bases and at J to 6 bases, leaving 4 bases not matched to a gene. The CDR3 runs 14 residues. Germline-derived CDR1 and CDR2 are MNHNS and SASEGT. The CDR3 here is CASSEFGRADTQYF. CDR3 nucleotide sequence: TGTGCCAGCAGTGAATTCGGGAGGGCTGATACGCAGTATTTT.

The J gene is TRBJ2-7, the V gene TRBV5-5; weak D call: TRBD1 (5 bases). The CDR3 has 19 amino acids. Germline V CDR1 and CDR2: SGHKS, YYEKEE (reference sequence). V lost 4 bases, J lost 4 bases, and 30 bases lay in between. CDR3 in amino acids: CASSNASPIPAGQGYEQYF. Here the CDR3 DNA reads TGTGCCAGCAGCAACGCCTCCCCAATTCCGGCAGGGCAAGGTTACGAGCAGTACTTC. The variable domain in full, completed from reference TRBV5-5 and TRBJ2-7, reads DAGVTQSPTHLIKTRGQQVTLRCSPISGHKSVSWYQQVLGQGPQFIFQYYEKEERGRGNFPDRFSARQFPNYSSELNVNALLLGDSALYLCASSNASPIPAGQGYEQYFGPGTRLTVT.

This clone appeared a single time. The CDR3 region is CASSQVLGGNTEAFF. CDR3 coding DNA: TGTGCCAGCAGCCAAGTCTTGGGGGGGAACACTGAAGCTTTCTTT. The chain employs TRBV14 and TRBJ1-1, with D tentatively TRBD1 (5 bases). In germline, CDR1 is SGHDN, CDR2 FVKESK. This CDR3 is built from 15 residues. V was cut by 1 base and J by 1 base, with 10 bases left in between.

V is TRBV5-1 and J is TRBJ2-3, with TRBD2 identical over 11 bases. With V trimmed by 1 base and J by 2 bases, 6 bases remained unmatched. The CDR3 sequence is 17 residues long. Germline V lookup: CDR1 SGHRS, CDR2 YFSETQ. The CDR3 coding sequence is TGCGCCAGCAGCTTGATGACTAGCGGGACAATCACAGATACGCAGTATTTT. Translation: CASSLMTSGTITDTQYF.

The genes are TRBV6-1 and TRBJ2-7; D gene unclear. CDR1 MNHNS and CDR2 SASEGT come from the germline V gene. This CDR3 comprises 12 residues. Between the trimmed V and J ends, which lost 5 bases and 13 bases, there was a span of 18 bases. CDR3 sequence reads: CASSYGPRHAYF. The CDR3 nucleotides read TGTGCCAGCAGTTATGGGCCACGTCATGCATACTTC.

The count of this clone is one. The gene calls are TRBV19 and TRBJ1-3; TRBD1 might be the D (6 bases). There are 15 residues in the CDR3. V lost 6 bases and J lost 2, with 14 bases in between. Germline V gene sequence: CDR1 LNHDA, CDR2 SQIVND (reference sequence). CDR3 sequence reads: CASRSDRSAGNTIYF. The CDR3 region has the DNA TGTGCCAGTAGATCCGACAGGTCGGCTGGAAACACCATATATTTT. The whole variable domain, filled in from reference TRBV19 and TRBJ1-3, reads DGGITQSPKYLFRKEGQNVTLSCEQNLNHDAMYWYRQDPGQGLRLIYYSQIVNDFQKGDIAEGYSVSREKKESFPLTVTSAQKNPTAFYLCASRSDRSAGNTIYFGEGSWLTVV.

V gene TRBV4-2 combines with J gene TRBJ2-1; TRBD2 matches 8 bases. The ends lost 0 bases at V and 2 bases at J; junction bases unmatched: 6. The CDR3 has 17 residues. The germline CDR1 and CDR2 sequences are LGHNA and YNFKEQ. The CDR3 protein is CASSQEPRGLAYNEQFF. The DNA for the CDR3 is TGTGCCAGCAGCCAAGAGCCGCGGGGACTAGCCTACAATGAGCAGTTCTTC.

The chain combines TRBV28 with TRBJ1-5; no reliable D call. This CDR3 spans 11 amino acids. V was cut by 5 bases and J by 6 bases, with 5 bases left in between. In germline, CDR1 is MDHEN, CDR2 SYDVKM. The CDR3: CASSVSQPQHF. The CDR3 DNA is TGTGCCAGCAGTGTTAGTCAGCCCCAGCATTTT. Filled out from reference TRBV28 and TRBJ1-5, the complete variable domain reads DVKVTQSSRYLVKRTGEKVFLECVQDMDHENMFWYRQDPGLGLRLIYFSYDVKMKEKGDIPEGYSVSREKKERFSLILESASTNQTSMYLCASSVSQPQHFGDGTRLSIL.

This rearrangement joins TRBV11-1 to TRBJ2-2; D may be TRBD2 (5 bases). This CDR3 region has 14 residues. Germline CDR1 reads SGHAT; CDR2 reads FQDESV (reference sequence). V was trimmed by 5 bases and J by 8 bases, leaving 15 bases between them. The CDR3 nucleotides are TGTGCCAGCAGCACGCGACCGAGGGCAGGGGAGCTGTTTTTT. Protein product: CASSTRPRAGELFF. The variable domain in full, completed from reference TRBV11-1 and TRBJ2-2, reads EAEVAQSPRYKITEKSQAVAFWCDPISGHATLYWYRQILGQGPELLVQFQDESVVDDSQLPKDRFSAERLKGVDSTLKIQPAELGDSAMYLCASSTRPRAGELFFGEGSRLTVL.

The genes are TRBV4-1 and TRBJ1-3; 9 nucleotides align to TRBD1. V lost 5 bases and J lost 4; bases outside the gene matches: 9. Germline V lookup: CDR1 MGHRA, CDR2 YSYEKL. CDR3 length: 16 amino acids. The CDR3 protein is CASSKLQGASGNTIYF. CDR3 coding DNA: TGCGCCAGCAGCAAACTACAGGGGGCATCGGGAAACACCATATATTTT.

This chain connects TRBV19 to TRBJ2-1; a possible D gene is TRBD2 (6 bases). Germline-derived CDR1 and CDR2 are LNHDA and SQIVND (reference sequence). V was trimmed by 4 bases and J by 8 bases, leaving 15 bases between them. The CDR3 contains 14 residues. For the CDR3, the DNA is TGTGCCAGTAGTACCCTTCCGACTAGTCATGAGCAGTTCTTC. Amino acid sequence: CASSTLPTSHEQFF.

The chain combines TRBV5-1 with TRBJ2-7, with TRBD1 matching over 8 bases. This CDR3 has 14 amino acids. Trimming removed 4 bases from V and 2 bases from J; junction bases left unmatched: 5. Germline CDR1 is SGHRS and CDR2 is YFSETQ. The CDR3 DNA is TGCGCCAGCAGCATAGGGACAGGCGCCTACGAGCAGTACTTC. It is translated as CASSIGTGAYEQYF. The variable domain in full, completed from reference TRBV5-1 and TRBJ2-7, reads KAGVTQTPRYLIKTRGQQVTLSCSPISGHRSVSWYQQTPGQGLQFLFEYFSETQRNKGNFPGRFSGRQFSNSRSEMNVSTLELGDSALYLCASSIGTGAYEQYFGPGTRLTVT.

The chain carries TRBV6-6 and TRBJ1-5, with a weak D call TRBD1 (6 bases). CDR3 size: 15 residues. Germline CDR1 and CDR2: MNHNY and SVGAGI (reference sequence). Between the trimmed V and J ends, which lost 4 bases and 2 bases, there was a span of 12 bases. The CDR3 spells CASSLTGLGNQPQHF. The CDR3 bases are TGTGCCAGCAGTTTAACAGGGCTCGGCAATCAGCCCCAGCATTTT.

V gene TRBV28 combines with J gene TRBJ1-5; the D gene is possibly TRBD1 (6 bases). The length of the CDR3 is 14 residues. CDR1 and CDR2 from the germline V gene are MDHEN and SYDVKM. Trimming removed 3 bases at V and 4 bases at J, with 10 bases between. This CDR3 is CASSLTGVNQPQHF. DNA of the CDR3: TGTGCCAGCAGTTTGACAGGAGTGAATCAGCCCCAGCATTTT. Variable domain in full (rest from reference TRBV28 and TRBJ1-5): DVKVTQSSRYLVKRTGEKVFLECVQDMDHENMFWYRQDPGLGLRLIYFSYDVKMKEKGDIPEGYSVSREKKERFSLILESASTNQTSMYLCASSLTGVNQPQHFGDGTRLSIL.

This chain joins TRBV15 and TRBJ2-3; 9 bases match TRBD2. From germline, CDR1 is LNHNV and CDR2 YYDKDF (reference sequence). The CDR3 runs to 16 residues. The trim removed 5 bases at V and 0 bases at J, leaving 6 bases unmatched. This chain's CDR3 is CATSVGAGGSTDTQYF. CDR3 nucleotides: TGTGCCACCAGCGTTGGAGCGGGAGGAAGCACAGATACGCAGTATTTT.

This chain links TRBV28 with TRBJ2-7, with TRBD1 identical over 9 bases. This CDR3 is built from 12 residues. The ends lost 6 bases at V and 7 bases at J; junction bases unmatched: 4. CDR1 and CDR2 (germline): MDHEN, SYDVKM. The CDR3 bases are TGTGCCAGCAGAAGCGGACAGGGGGAGCAGTACTTC. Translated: CASRSGQGEQYF.

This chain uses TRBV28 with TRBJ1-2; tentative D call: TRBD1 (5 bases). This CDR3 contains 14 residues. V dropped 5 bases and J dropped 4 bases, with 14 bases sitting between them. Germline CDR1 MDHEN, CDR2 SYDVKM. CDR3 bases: TGTGCCAGCAGTCCGGGGGGATTGTCCTATGGCTACACCTTC. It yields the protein CASSPGGLSYGYTF.

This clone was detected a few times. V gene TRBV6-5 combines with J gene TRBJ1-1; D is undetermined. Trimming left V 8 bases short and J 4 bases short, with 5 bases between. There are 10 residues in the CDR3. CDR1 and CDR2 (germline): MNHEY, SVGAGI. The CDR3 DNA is TGTGCCAGCGCGATCACTGAAGCTTTCTTT. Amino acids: CASAITEAFF.

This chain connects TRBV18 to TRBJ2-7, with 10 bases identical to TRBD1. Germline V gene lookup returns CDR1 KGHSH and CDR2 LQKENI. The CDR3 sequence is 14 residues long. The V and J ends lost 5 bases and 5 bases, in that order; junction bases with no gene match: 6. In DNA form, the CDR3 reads TGTGCCAGCTCAGCCAGACAGGGGGCCAACGAGCAGTACTTC. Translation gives CASSARQGANEQYF.

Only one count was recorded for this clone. This CDR3 is CASQFNRAGGEQYF. The CDR3 region has the DNA TGTGCCAGCCAGTTTAACCGGGCGGGGGGCGAGCAGTACTTC. The chain is built from TRBV28 and TRBJ2-7; 8 bases match TRBD2. Germline trimming cut 8 bases from V and 6 bases from J; bases unmatched to any gene: 12. Germline CDR1 MDHEN, CDR2 SYDVKM. This CDR3 has 14 residues.

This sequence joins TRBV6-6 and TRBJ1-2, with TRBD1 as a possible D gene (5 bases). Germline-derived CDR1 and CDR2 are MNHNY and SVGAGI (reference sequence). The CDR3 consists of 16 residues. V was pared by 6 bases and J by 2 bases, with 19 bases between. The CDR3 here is CASSSPPRQLNYGYTF. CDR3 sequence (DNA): TGTGCCAGCAGCTCGCCCCCGAGACAGCTAAACTATGGCTACACCTTC.

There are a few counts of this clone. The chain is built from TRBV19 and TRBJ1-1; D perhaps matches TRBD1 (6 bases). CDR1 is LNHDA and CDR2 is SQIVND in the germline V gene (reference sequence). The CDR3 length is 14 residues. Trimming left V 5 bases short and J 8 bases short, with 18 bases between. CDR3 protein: CASSSSYDRHEAFF. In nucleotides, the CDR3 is TGTGCCAGTAGTTCCTCATATGACAGGCACGAAGCTTTCTTT.

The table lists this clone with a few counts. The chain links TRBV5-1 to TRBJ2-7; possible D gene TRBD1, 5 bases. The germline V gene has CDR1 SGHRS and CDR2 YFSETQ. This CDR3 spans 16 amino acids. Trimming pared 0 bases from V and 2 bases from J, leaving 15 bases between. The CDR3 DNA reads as TGCGCCAGCAGCTTGGCCCAGGGAAATTGGCCCTACGAGCAGTACTTC. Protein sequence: CASSLAQGNWPYEQYF.

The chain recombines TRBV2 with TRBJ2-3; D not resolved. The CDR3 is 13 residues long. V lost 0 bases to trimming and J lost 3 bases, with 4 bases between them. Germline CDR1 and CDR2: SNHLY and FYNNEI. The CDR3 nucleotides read TGTGCCAGCAGTGAAGCGCGAACAGATACGCAGTATTTT. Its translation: CASSEARTDTQYF.

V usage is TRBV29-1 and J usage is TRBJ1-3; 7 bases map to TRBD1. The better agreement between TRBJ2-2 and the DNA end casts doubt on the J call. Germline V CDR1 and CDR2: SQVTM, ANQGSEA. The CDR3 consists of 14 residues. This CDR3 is CSVDPGGNTGELFF. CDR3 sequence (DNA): TGCAGCGTTGATCCAGGGGGAAACACCGGGGAGCTGTTTTTT.

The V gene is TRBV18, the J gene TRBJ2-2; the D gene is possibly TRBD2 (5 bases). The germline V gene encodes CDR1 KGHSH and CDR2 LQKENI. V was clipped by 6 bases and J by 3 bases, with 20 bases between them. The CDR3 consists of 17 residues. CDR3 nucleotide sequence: TGTGCCAGCTCCCCTCCGGGATGGGGAAGGGACACCGGGGAGCTGTTTTTT. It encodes CASSPPGWGRDTGELFF.